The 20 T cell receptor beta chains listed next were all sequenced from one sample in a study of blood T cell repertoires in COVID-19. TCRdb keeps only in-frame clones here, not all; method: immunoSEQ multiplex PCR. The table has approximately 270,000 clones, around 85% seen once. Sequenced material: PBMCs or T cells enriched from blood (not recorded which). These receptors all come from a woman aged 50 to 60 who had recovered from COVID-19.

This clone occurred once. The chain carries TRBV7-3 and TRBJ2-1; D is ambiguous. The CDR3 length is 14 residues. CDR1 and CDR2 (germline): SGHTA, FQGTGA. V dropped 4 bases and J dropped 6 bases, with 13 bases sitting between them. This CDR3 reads CASSSSNPGNEQFF. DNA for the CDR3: TGTGCCAGCAGCTCTAGTAACCCCGGCAATGAGCAGTTCTTC.

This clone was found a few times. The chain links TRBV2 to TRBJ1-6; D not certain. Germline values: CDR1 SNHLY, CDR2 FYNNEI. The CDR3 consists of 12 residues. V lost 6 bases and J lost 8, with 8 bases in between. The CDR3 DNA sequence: TGTGCCAGCAGGGCCCTTTATTCACCCCTCCACTTT. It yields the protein CASRALYSPLHF. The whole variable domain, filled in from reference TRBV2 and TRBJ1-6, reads EPEVTQTPSHQVTQMGQEVILRCVPISNHLYFYWYRQILGQKVEFLVSFYNNEISEKSEIFDDQFSVERPDGSNFTLKIRSTKLEDSAMYFCASRALYSPLHFGNGTRLTVT.

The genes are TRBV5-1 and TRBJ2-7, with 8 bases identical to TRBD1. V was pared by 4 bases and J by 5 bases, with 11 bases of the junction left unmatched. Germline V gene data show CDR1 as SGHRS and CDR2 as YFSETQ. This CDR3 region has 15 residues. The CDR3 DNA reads TGCGCCAGCAGCAGGGGCGAGGCAGGGGGCCACGAGCAGTACTTC. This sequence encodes CASSRGEAGGHEQYF.

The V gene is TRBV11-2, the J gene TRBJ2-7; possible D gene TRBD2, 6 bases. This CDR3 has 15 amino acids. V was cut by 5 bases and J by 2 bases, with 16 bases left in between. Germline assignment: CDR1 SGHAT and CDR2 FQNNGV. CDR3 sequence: CASSPVGGVAYEQYF. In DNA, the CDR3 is TGTGCCAGCAGCCCGGTGGGGGGAGTAGCCTACGAGCAGTACTTC.

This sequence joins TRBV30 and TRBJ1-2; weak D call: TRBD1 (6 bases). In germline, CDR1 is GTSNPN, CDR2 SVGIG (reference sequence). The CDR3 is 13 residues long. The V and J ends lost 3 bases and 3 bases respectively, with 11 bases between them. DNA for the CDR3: TGTGCCTGGAGCGACAGGCTGGACTATGGCTACACCTTC. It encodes CAWSDRLDYGYTF.

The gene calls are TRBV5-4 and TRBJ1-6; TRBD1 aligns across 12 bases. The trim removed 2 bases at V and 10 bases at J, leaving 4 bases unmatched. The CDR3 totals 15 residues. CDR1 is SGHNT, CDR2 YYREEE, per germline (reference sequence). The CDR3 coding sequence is TGTGCCAGCAGCTTAGGGACAGGGGGCAGGTCACCCCTCCACTTT. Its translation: CASSLGTGGRSPLHF.

The CDR3 loop is CASSPNFRQGISSPLHF. CDR3 coding DNA: TGCGCCAGCAGCCCGAACTTCAGACAGGGGATAAGTTCACCCCTCCACTTT. The rearrangement links TRBV5-1 to TRBJ1-6; 8 bases match TRBD1. The V segment lost 4 bases and the J segment 9 bases; nucleotides outside the gene matches: 15. The CDR3 spans 17 residues. The germline V gene encodes CDR1 SGHRS and CDR2 YFSETQ.

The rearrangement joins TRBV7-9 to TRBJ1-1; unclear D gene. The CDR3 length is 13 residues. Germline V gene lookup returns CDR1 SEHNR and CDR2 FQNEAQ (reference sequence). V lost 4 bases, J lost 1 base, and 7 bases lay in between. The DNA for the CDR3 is TGTGCCAGCAGCTACCAGTCGAACACTGAAGCTTTCTTT. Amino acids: CASSYQSNTEAFF.

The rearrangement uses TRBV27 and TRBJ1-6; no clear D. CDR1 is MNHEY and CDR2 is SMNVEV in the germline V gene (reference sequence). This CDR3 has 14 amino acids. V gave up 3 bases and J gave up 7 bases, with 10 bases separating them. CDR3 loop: CASSLGSSNSPLHF. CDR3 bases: TGTGCCAGCAGTTTGGGCAGTTCGAATTCACCCCTCCACTTT.

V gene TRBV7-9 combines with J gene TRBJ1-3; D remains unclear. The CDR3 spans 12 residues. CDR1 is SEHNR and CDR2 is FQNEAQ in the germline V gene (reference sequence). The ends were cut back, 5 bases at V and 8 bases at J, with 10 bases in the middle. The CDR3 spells CASSVGRDTIYF. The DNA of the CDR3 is TGTGCCAGCAGCGTTGGGAGAGACACCATATATTTT.

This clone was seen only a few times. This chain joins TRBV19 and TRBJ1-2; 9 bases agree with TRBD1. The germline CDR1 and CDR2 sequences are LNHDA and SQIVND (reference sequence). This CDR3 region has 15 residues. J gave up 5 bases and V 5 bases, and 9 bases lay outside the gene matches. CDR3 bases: TGTGCCAGTAGTCCAGGGACAGGGTCATGGTATGGCTACACCTTC. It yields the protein CASSPGTGSWYGYTF.

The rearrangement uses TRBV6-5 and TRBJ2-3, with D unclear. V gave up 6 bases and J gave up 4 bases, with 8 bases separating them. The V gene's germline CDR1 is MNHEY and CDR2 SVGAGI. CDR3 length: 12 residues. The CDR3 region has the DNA TGTGCCAGCAGCTCCTTCCCAGATACGCAGTATTTT. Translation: CASSSFPDTQYF.

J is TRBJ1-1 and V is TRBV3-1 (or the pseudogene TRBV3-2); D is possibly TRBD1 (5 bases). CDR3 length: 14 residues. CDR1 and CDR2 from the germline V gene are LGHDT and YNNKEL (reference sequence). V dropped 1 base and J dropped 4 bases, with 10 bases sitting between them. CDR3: CASSQVGGSTEAFF. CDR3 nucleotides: TGTGCCAGCAGCCAAGTTGGGGGGAGCACTGAAGCTTTCTTT.

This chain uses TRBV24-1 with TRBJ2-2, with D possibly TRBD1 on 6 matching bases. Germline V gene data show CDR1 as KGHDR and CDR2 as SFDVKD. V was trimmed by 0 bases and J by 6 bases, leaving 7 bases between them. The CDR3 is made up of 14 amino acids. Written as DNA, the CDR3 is TGTGCCACCAGTGATTTGCAGGGGCCCGGGGAGCTGTTTTTT. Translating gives CATSDLQGPGELFF.

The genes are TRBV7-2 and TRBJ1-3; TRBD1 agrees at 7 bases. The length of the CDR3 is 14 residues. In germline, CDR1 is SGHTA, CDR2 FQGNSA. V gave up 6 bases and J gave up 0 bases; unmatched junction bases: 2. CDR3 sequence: CASRGQISGNTIYF. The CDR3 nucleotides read TGTGCCAGCAGGGGACAGATCTCTGGAAACACCATATATTTT.

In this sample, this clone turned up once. The CDR3 region is CASSQFGINIQYF. CDR3 coding DNA: TGTGCCAGCAGCCAATTCGGTATCAACATTCAGTACTTC. The chain employs TRBV16 and TRBJ2-4; D gene uncertain. Between the trimmed V and J ends, which lost 1 base and 7 bases, there was a span of 8 bases. This CDR3 is built from 13 residues. Germline CDR1 is KGHSY and CDR2 is FQNENV.

CDR3: CATSDGTDEQYF. As DNA, the CDR3 is TGTGCCACCAGTGATGGGACTGACGAGCAGTACTTC. The rearrangement links TRBV24-1 to TRBJ2-7; D perhaps matches TRBD2 (6 bases). Germline values: CDR1 KGHDR, CDR2 SFDVKD. Trimming left V 3 bases short and J 5 bases short, with 7 bases between. There are 12 residues in the CDR3.

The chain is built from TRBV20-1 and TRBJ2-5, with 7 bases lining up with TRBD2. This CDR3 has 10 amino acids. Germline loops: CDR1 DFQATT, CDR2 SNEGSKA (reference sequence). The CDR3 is CRAGVETQYF. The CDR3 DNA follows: TGCCGGGCGGGAGTAGAGACCCAGTACTTC.

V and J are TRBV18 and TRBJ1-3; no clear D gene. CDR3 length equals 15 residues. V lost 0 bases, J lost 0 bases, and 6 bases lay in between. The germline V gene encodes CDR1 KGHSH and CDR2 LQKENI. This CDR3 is CASSPPLSSGNTIYF. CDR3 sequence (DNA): TGTGCCAGCTCACCACCGCTGAGCTCTGGAAACACCATATATTTT.

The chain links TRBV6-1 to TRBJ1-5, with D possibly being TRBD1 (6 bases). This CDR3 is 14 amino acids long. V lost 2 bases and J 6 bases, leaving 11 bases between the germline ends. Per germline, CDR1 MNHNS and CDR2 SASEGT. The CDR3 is CASSEQGGGQPQHF. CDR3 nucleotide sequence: TGTGCCAGCAGTGAACAGGGAGGGGGTCAGCCCCAGCATTTT.